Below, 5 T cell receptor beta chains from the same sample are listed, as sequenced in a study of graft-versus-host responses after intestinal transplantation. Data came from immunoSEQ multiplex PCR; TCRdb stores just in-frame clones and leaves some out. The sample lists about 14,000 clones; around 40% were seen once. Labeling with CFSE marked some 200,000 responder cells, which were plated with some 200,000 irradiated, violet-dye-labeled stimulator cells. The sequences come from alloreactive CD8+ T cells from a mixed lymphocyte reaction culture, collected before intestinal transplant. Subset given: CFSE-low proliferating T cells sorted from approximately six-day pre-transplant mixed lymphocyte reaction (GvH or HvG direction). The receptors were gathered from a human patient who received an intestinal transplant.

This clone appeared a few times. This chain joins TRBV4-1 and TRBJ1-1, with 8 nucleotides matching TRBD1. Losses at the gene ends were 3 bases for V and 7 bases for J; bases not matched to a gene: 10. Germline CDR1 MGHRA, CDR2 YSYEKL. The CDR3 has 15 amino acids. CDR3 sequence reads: CASSQQDRGLIEAFF. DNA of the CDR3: TGCGCCAGCAGCCAGCAAGACAGGGGCCTAATTGAAGCTTTCTTT.

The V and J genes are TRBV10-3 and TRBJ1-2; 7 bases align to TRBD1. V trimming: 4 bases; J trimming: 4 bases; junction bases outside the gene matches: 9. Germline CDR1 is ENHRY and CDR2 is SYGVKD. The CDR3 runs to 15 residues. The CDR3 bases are TGTGCCATCAGTGCAGCAGGGGGGGGGTCCTATGGCTACACCTTC. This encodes CAISAAGGGSYGYTF.

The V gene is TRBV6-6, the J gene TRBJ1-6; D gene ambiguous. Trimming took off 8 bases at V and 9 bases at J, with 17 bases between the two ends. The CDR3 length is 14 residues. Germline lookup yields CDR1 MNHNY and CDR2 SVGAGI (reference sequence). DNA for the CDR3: TGTGCCAGCGCGCCTTCGGGGATCGGTTCACCCCTCCACTTT. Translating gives CASAPSGIGSPLHF.

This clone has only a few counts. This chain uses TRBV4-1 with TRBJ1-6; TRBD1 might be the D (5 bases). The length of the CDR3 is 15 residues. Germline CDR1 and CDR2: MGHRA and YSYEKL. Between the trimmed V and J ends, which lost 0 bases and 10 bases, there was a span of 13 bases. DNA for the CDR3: TGCGCCAGCAGCCAAGAAGCGACAGCAGGATCACCCCTCCACTTT. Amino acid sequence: CASSQEATAGSPLHF.

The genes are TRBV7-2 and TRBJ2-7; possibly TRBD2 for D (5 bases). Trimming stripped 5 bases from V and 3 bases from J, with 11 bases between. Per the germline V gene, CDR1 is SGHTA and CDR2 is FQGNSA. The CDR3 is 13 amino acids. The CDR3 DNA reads TGTGCCAGCAGCGATCTAGACTACTACGAGCAGTACTTC. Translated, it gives CASSDLDYYEQYF. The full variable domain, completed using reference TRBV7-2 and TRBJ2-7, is GAGVSQSPSNKVTEKGKDVELRCDPISGHTALYWYRQSLGQGLEFLIYFQGNSAPDKSGLPSDRFSAERTGGSVSTLTIQRTQQEDSAVYLCASSDLDYYEQYFGPGTRLTVT.